The 22 T cell receptor beta chains given below trace back to one sample, sequenced in a study of robustness of blood B and T cell sequencing. Instead of genomic DNA, mRNA was used to measure TCR beta repertoires. The cDNA carried a universal priming site added by a 5' template-switch oligo. Every cDNA molecule received a random 12-nucleotide UMI from the template-switch oligo. TCRdb processed the PCR reads anew with MiXCR; each CDR3 protein has one entry. The table includes about 1,200 distinct CDR3 sequences, around 70% detected once. Sequencing was performed on peripheral blood. The receptors stem from a human donor in good health.

The rearrangement links TRBV6-1 to TRBJ1-1; D gene unclear. The length of the CDR3 is 13 residues. The germline gives CDR1 MNHNS, CDR2 SASEGT. Trimming shortened V by 5 bases and J by 5 bases, and 12 bases separated the two germline ends. The chain's CDR3 is CASSLTDKTEAFF. CDR3 in DNA: TGTGCCAGCAGTCTCACCGACAAAACTGAAGCTTTCTTT.

The V gene is TRBV6-1, the J gene TRBJ1-1, with TRBD1 matching over 7 bases. Unmatched junction bases numbered 8, after V lost 1 base and J lost 0 bases. CDR3 length: 17 residues. Germline-derived CDR1 and CDR2 are MNHNS and SASEGT. This CDR3 is CASSEEVWGTVNTEAFF. CDR3 sequence (DNA): TGTGCCAGCAGTGAAGAGGTTTGGGGGACAGTGAACACTGAAGCTTTCTTT.

This chain links TRBV7-6 with TRBJ2-2, with D unclear. CDR1 is SGHVS, CDR2 FNYEAQ, per germline. V shed 5 bases and J shed 0 bases, with 7 bases lying between them. CDR3 length: 14 residues. Here the CDR3 DNA reads TGTGCCAGCAGCGAAGGAGCGAACACCGGGGAGCTGTTTTTT. Translating it yields CASSEGANTGELFF.

The chain couples TRBV29-1 to TRBJ2-3; weak D call: TRBD2 (5 bases). The CDR3 has 13 amino acids. V was pared by 4 bases and J by 0 bases, with 8 bases between. The germline gives CDR1 SQVTM, CDR2 ANQGSEA. The CDR3 DNA reads TGCAGCGTTGGGACGGGAAGCACAGATACGCAGTATTTT. It translates to CSVGTGSTDTQYF.

In its sample, this clonotype was seen a few times. The CDR3 DNA reads TGTGCCAGCACCCCGGGGCTACTAGCGGGGGATCTCACAGATACGCAGTATTTT. Protein product: CASTPGLLAGDLTDTQYF. This chain uses TRBV6-1 with TRBJ2-3, with TRBD2 identical over 11 bases. Germline CDR1 and CDR2: MNHNS and SASEGT. CDR3 size: 18 residues. V lost 7 bases to trimming and J lost 2 bases; unmatched junction nucleotides: 14.

The chain is built from TRBV7-6 and TRBJ2-1, with TRBD2 matching over 10 bases. Looked up from germline, CDR1 is SGHVS and CDR2 is FNYEAQ. This CDR3 is built from 15 residues. V lost 5 bases to trimming and J lost 4 bases; unmatched junction nucleotides: 5. The CDR3 nucleotides read TGTGCCAGCAGCCTCTCTAGCGGGGGTTACAATGAGCAGTTCTTC. Translated: CASSLSSGGYNEQFF. Full variable domain (remainder filled in from reference TRBV7-6 and TRBJ2-1): GAGVSQSPRYKVTKRGQDVALRCDPISGHVSLYWYRQALGQGPEFLTYFNYEAQQDKSGLPNDRFSAERPEGSISTLTIQRTEQRDSAMYRCASSLSSGGYNEQFFGPGTRLTVL.

The rearrangement links TRBV10-3 to TRBJ1-1; D is perhaps TRBD1 (6 bases). There are 14 residues in the CDR3. The V gene's germline CDR1 is ENHRY and CDR2 SYGVKD. Trimming removed 6 bases from V and 4 bases from J, with 15 bases in between. The CDR3 protein is CAIRGAQRATEAFF. CDR3 DNA: TGTGCCATCAGGGGGGCGCAAAGGGCCACTGAAGCTTTCTTT.

The genes are TRBV20-1 and TRBJ1-6, with TRBD1 matching over 7 bases. J gave up 7 bases and V 1 base, and 1 base lay outside the gene matches. This CDR3 comprises 13 residues. Germline V gene data show CDR1 as DFQATT and CDR2 as SNEGSKA (reference sequence). For the CDR3, the DNA is TGCAGTGCTAGAGGACAGGGAAATTCACCCCTCCACTTT. This gives the protein CSARGQGNSPLHF.

By proportion, this clonotype is large. The chain combines TRBV7-3 with TRBJ1-6; D not resolved. The CDR3 is made up of 15 amino acids. Germline values: CDR1 SGHTA, CDR2 FQGTGA. V was cut by 0 bases and J by 7 bases, with 10 bases left in between. CDR3 DNA sequence: TGTGCCAGCAGCTTAACGGGCGGCTCAAATTCACCCCTCCACTTT. The encoded protein is CASSLTGGSNSPLHF.

The V and J genes are TRBV18 and TRBJ1-6; D gene uncertain. Deletions cut 2 bases from V and 14 bases from J, with 13 bases between. In germline, CDR1 is KGHSH, CDR2 LQKENI. This CDR3 has 13 amino acids. The CDR3 protein is CASSPDSDSTLHF. The CDR3 coding sequence is TGTGCCAGCTCACCAGACTCGGATTCTACCCTCCACTTT.

The table lists this clonotype with a few counts. The chain joins TRBV10-1 to TRBJ2-7; a weak D match, TRBD2 (5 bases). Germline CDR1 and CDR2: WNHNN and SYGVQD (reference sequence). The CDR3 covers 14 residues. Trimming shortened V by 5 bases and J by 5 bases, and 16 bases separated the two germline ends. The CDR3 reads CASSSGSLRDEQYF. The CDR3 DNA is TGCGCCAGCAGTTCGGGGTCCCTAAGAGACGAGCAGTACTTC.

This chain joins TRBV6-5 and TRBJ1-2; 7 nucleotides line up with TRBD1. Germline CDR1 and CDR2: MNHEY and SVGAGI. The CDR3 runs to 12 residues. V gave up 4 bases and J gave up 8 bases; unmatched junction bases: 4. This CDR3 reads CASSSQGYGYTF. The CDR3 DNA reads TGTGCCAGCAGTTCACAGGGGTACGGCTACACCTTC.

Only a few counts were recorded for this clonotype. This chain joins TRBV4-1 and TRBJ2-3; 8 nucleotides match TRBD1. The CDR3 loop spans 15 amino acids. V was clipped by 2 bases and J by 2 bases; unmatched bases: 3. Looked up from germline, CDR1 is MGHRA and CDR2 is YSYEKL. CDR3 nucleotide sequence: TGCGCCAGCAGCCAACAGGGGGCAAACACAGATACGCAGTATTTT. The encoded protein is CASSQQGANTDTQYF.

The chain carries TRBV19 and TRBJ1-2; D not certain. Germline V gene lookup returns CDR1 LNHDA and CDR2 SQIVND (reference sequence). This CDR3 spans 15 amino acids. Trimming left V 4 bases short and J 5 bases short, with 17 bases between. CDR3 bases: TGTGCCAGTAGTAATTCGGGAGCCGGACTATATGGCTACACCTTC. This sequence encodes CASSNSGAGLYGYTF.

The chain carries TRBV7-9 and TRBJ2-3, with 12 bases lining up with TRBD2. V trimming: 2 bases; J trimming: 7 bases; junction bases outside the gene matches: 4. There are 15 residues in the CDR3. Germline loops: CDR1 SEHNR, CDR2 FQNEAQ (reference sequence). The CDR3 DNA reads as TGTGCCAGCAGCTTAACAGGGACTAGCGGGCATACGCAGTATTTT. Encoded protein: CASSLTGTSGHTQYF.

The chain links TRBV10-1 to TRBJ1-1, with a possible D match to TRBD1 (5 bases). Germline V gives CDR1 WNHNN, CDR2 SYGVQD (reference sequence). CDR3 length: 13 residues. V lost 2 bases, J lost 3 bases, and 7 bases lay in between. The CDR3 spells CASSEAGDTEAFF. Written as DNA, the CDR3 is TGCGCCAGCAGTGAGGCGGGGGACACTGAAGCTTTCTTT.

V gene TRBV10-1 combines with J gene TRBJ2-1; D is tentatively TRBD1 or TRBD2 (6 bases each). The CDR3 has 17 residues. Trimming took 3 bases from V and 9 from J, leaving 24 bases between them. Per germline, CDR1 WNHNN and CDR2 SYGVQD (reference sequence). CDR3 DNA: TGCGCCAGCAGTGAAGGGCCGTGGGGTTGGGGGGCCAGTGAGCAGTTCTTC. This translates into CASSEGPWGWGASEQFF.

The V call is TRBV6-2 or TRBV6-3, the J call TRBJ2-3, with 9 bases that match TRBD2. The ends lost 7 bases at V and 1 base at J; junction bases unmatched: 0. CDR3 size: 13 residues. Germline V gene data show CDR1 as MNHEY and CDR2 as SVGEGT. The CDR3 DNA reads TGTGCCAGCACTAGCGGGGGCACAGATACGCAGTATTTT. Protein product: CASTSGGTDTQYF.

This clonotype was detected a few times. The chain recombines TRBV5-4 with TRBJ2-5; D possibly corresponds to TRBD1 (5 bases). CDR1 SGHNT and CDR2 YYREEE come from the germline V gene (reference sequence). The CDR3 has 14 residues. V was shortened by 3 bases and J by 5 bases, with 14 bases between the two germline ends. The CDR3 nucleotides are TGTGCCAGCAGCTGGCGGCAGGGTATGGAGACCCAGTACTTC. Translation gives CASSWRQGMETQYF. The full variable domain, its missing parts supplied by reference TRBV5-4 and TRBJ2-5, is ETGVTQSPTHLIKTRGQQVTLRCSSQSGHNTVSWYQQALGQGPQFIFQYYREEENGRGNFPPRFSGLQFPNYSSELNVNALELDDSALYLCASSWRQGMETQYFGPGTRLLVL.

This clonotype was recorded once. The V and J genes are TRBV13 and TRBJ1-1, with 8 bases matching TRBD1. V lost 5 bases to trimming and J lost 8 bases; unmatched junction nucleotides: 10. CDR1 is PRHDT, CDR2 FYEKMQ, per germline (reference sequence). This CDR3 spans 14 amino acids. The CDR3 sequence is CASSAGGGLGEAFF. The CDR3 region has the DNA TGTGCCAGCAGCGCAGGGGGCGGACTGGGGGAAGCTTTCTTT.

This chain uses TRBV29-1 with TRBJ2-7; 10 positions agree with TRBD2. V lost 4 bases and J lost 6; bases outside the gene matches: 6. Germline CDR1 SQVTM, CDR2 ANQGSEA. CDR3 length: 13 amino acids. CDR3 sequence reads: CSVGGAGGLEQYF. DNA for the CDR3: TGCAGCGTTGGCGGAGCGGGGGGGCTCGAGCAGTACTTC.

This clonotype was counted between two and nine times. The CDR3 sequence is CATSDRGYEQYF. The CDR3 nucleotides are TGTGCCACCAGTGACCGGGGGTACGAGCAGTACTTC. The J gene is TRBJ2-7, the V gene TRBV24-1, with D possibly matching TRBD2 (6 bases). V was trimmed by 4 bases and J by 4 bases, leaving 7 bases between them. Germline-derived CDR1 and CDR2 are KGHDR and SFDVKD. The CDR3 sequence is 12 residues long.